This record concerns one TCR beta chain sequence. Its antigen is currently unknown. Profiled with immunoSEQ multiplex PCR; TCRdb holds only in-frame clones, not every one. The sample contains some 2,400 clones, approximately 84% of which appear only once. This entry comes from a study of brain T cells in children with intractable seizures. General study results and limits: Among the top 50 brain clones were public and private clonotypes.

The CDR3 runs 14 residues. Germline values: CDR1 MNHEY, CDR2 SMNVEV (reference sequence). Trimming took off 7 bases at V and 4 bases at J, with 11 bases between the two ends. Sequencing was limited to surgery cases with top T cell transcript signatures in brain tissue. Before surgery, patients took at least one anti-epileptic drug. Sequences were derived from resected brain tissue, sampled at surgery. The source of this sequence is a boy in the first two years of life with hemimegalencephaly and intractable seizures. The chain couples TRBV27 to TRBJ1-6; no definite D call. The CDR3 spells CASKLWQYNSPLHF. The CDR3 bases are TGTGCCAGCAAGTTGTGGCAATATAATTCACCCCTCCACTTT.